The TCR beta chain described here comes from a study of T cell changes during pregnancy in multiple sclerosis. J lost 5 bases, V lost 4 bases, and 6 bases had no gene match. This CDR3 has 14 residues. Germline lookup yields CDR1 SQVTM and CDR2 ANQGSEA. Generated by immunoSEQ multiplex PCR, the TCRdb table keeps only in-frame clones and is missing some. The table lists roughly 110,000 clones, 85% to 95% of them singletons, with 0.78% in the top ten. Sample: peripheral blood, taken in the third trimester of pregnancy. V usage is TRBV29-1 and J usage is TRBJ2-5, with 11 positions matching TRBD1. This sequence was found in a female donor in good health, enrolled as a control in a pregnancy study. CDR3 amino acids: CSVGGQGAWETQYF. CDR3 nucleotides: TGCAGCGTTGGCGGACAGGGGGCTTGGGAGACCCAGTACTTC.